These 30 T cell receptor beta chains were all obtained from the same sample, sequenced in a study of blood T cell repertoires in COVID-19. TCRdb's table, derived via immunoSEQ multiplex PCR, lists solely in-frame clones and lacks some. The sample shows fewer than 400,000 clones, about nine tenths of them seen only once. The sequenced sample consisted of PBMCs or T cells enriched from blood (not recorded which). The receptor source for this set is a woman in her thirties who had recovered from COVID-19.

The rearrangement joins TRBV28 to TRBJ2-7, with D possibly TRBD1 on 6 matching bases. V gave up 5 bases and J gave up 11 bases, with 22 bases separating them. The CDR3 is 14 residues long. CDR1 MDHEN and CDR2 SYDVKM come from the germline V gene. CDR3 DNA: TGTGCCAGCAGTCTCGGAAATATACAGGGAACGGAGTACTTC. It is translated as CASSLGNIQGTEYF.

This chain uses TRBV28 with TRBJ2-7; possible D gene TRBD2, 6 bases. Looked up from germline, CDR1 is MDHEN and CDR2 is SYDVKM. Deletions cut 5 bases from V and 2 bases from J, with 13 bases between. The CDR3 has 14 amino acids. The CDR3: CASSTLADTYEQYF. For the CDR3, the DNA is TGTGCCAGCAGTACTTTAGCGGACACCTACGAGCAGTACTTC.

As to this clone: Mismatch with germline at one junction end may stem from a read error. This chain links TRBV7-7 with TRBJ2-7; maybe TRBD2 (6 bases). The CDR3 is 15 residues long. Germline loops: CDR1 SSHAT, CDR2 FNYEAQ (reference sequence). CDR3 in amino acids: CASSLAVGASYEQYF. CDR3 coding DNA: TGTGCTAGCAGCTTAGCGGTCGGAGCCTCCTACGAGCAGTACTTC. The variable domain in full, with the rest retrieved from reference TRBV7-7 and TRBJ2-7, is GAGVSQSPRYKVTKRGQDVTLRCDPISSHATLYWYQQALGQGPEFLTYFNYEAQPDKSGLPSDRFSAERPEGSISTLTIQRTEQRDSAMYRCASSLAVGASYEQYFGPGTRLTVT.

This clone was found a few times. The J gene is TRBJ1-2, the V gene TRBV3-1 (or the pseudogene TRBV3-2); D is possibly TRBD1 (6 bases). The germline V gene has CDR1 LGHDT and CDR2 YNNKEL (reference sequence). CDR3 length equals 16 residues. The V end lost 4 bases, the J end lost 0 bases, and 15 bases lay between the germline ends. In DNA form, the CDR3 reads TGTGCCAGCAGCCGGGACACCCTTCCTCCTAACTATGGCTACACCTTC. Protein sequence: CASSRDTLPPNYGYTF.

This clone was found once. CDR3 DNA: TGTGCCAGCAGGGGGGGGAACCTGAACACTGAAGCTTTCTTT. This sequence encodes CASRGGNLNTEAFF. V and J are TRBV9 and TRBJ1-1, with TRBD1 as a possible D gene (5 bases). V lost 5 bases to trimming and J lost 0 bases, with 11 bases between them. This CDR3 has 14 residues. Germline CDR1 reads SGDLS; CDR2 reads YYNGEE.

V is TRBV19 and J is TRBJ1-5; D might be TRBD1 (5 bases). CDR3 size: 13 residues. Trimming shortened V by 7 bases and J by 6 bases, and 13 bases separated the two germline ends. Per germline, CDR1 LNHDA and CDR2 SQIVND (reference sequence). Here the CDR3 DNA reads TGTGCCAGTACTCCAAGGGGCGTTCAGCCCCAGCATTTT. As protein: CASTPRGVQPQHF. Complete variable domain (other parts from reference TRBV19 and TRBJ1-5): DGGITQSPKYLFRKEGQNVTLSCEQNLNHDAMYWYRQDPGQGLRLIYYSQIVNDFQKGDIAEGYSVSREKKESFPLTVTSAQKNPTAFYLCASTPRGVQPQHFGDGTRLSIL.

The chain couples TRBV5-4 to TRBJ2-5, with 8 bases aligning to TRBD2. The trim removed 1 base at V and 5 bases at J, leaving 10 bases unmatched. The CDR3 has 16 residues. Per germline, CDR1 SGHNT and CDR2 YYREEE (reference sequence). CDR3 loop: CASSLRALAGLETQYF. CDR3 DNA: TGTGCCAGCAGCTTGCGGGCTTTAGCGGGGTTGGAGACCCAGTACTTC.

The J gene is TRBJ1-3, the V gene TRBV1. TRBV1 is tagged as a pseudogene. The length of the CDR3 is 16 residues. The CDR3 DNA sequence: TGCACCAGCAGCAAAAAGGGACTTGTAATGGAAAACACCATATATTTT. Its translation is CTSSKKGLVMENTIYF.

This clone has only one observation. The chain uses TRBV27 and TRBJ2-1; 11 nucleotides align to TRBD2. This CDR3 region has 16 residues. V gave up 3 bases and J gave up 7 bases; unmatched junction bases: 8. Looked up from germline, CDR1 is MNHEY and CDR2 is SMNVEV (reference sequence). The CDR3 loop reads CASSLYSGGVGNEQFF. The CDR3 region has the DNA TGTGCCAGCAGTTTGTATAGCGGGGGGGTGGGGAATGAGCAGTTCTTC.

The genes are TRBV28 and TRBJ2-3; 10 bases map to TRBD2. From germline, CDR1 is MDHEN and CDR2 SYDVKM. V trimming: 2 bases; J trimming: 3 bases; junction bases outside the gene matches: 5. CDR3 length: 16 amino acids. CDR3 in DNA: TGTGCCAGCAGTTTACGTAGCGGGAGGTCGACAGATACGCAGTATTTT. It codes for CASSLRSGRSTDTQYF.

The chain has TRBV7-8 and TRBJ2-1, with D perhaps TRBD2 (5 bases). V dropped 3 bases and J dropped 4 bases, with 7 bases sitting between them. Per the germline V gene, CDR1 is SGHVS and CDR2 is FQNEAQ. This CDR3 spans 13 amino acids. CDR3 loop: CASSLERYNEQFF. CDR3 nucleotide sequence: TGTGCCAGCAGCTTGGAGCGGTACAATGAGCAGTTCTTC.

The chain links TRBV21-1 to TRBJ2-2; the table's D gene call, TRBD2, was not cross checked with the DNA. TRBV21-1 is designated a pseudogene. The CDR3 consists of 18 residues. Here the CDR3 reads CASSKVSSGRAHTGELFF. The CDR3 DNA is TGTGCCAGCAGCAAAGTCAGTAGCGGGAGGGCCCACACCGGGGAGCTGTTTTTT.

About this clone: At the DNA level, this CDR3 is encoded by other sequences in the same sample as well. This chain uses TRBV7-6 with TRBJ2-7; tentative D call: TRBD1 (6 bases). The CDR3 contains 13 residues. Trimming took 0 bases from V and 4 from J, leaving 7 bases between them. Germline V gene data show CDR1 as SGHVS and CDR2 as FNYEAQ. The CDR3 bases are TGTGCCAGCAGCTTAGCAAGGGGGTACGAGCAGTACTTC. Protein sequence: CASSLARGYEQYF.

The chain combines TRBV5-4 with TRBJ2-7, with D possibly TRBD2 on 5 matching bases. The V gene's germline CDR1 is SGHNT and CDR2 YYREEE (reference sequence). The CDR3 runs 16 residues. Between the trimmed V and J ends, which lost 1 base and 1 base, there was a span of 15 bases. CDR3 DNA sequence: TGTGCCAGCAGCTTGTCCTGGGGAGATGGATCCTACGAGCAGTACTTC. Translating gives CASSLSWGDGSYEQYF.

This chain uses TRBV7-6 with TRBJ1-3, with D perhaps TRBD1 (6 bases). Germline assignment: CDR1 SGHVS and CDR2 FNYEAQ. Trimming removed 2 bases at V and 2 bases at J, with 10 bases between. The CDR3 runs to 15 residues. The CDR3 here is CASSLLTGTGNTIYF. DNA for the CDR3: TGTGCCAGCAGCTTACTTACAGGGACTGGAAACACCATATATTTT.

This chain connects TRBV3-1 (or the pseudogene TRBV3-2) to TRBJ1-2; TRBD1 agrees at 8 bases. Per the germline V gene, CDR1 is LGHDT and CDR2 is YNNKEL (reference sequence). Trimming took 0 bases from V and 6 from J; bases not matched to a gene: 3. The CDR3 loop spans 14 amino acids. CDR3 protein: CASSQEYRGNGYTF. CDR3 nucleotide sequence: TGTGCCAGCAGCCAAGAGTACAGGGGGAATGGCTACACCTTC.

V usage is TRBV5-1 and J usage is TRBJ1-3; D ambiguous. This CDR3 has 15 amino acids. Per the germline V gene, CDR1 is SGHRS and CDR2 is YFSETQ. V lost 0 bases, J lost 0 bases, and 7 bases lay in between. The CDR3 DNA reads as TGCGCCAGCAGCTTGGACAGCCGCTCTGGAAACACCATATATTTT. It translates to CASSLDSRSGNTIYF.

This chain's CDR3 is CASSLAGQEGTEAFF. Here the CDR3 DNA reads TGCGCCAGCAGCTTGGCTGGGCAGGAGGGGACTGAAGCTTTCTTT. The rearrangement links TRBV5-1 to TRBJ1-1; maybe TRBD1 (5 bases). This CDR3 contains 15 residues. Germline-derived CDR1 and CDR2 are SGHRS and YFSETQ. V dropped 0 bases and J dropped 5 bases, with 14 bases sitting between them.

V is TRBV7-3 and J is TRBJ2-1, with D unclear. Trimming shortened V by 3 bases and J by 6 bases, and 12 bases separated the two germline ends. The CDR3 is 14 residues long. Germline values: CDR1 SGHTA, CDR2 FQGTGA. DNA for the CDR3: TGTGCCAGCAGCTTGGGTCGAGGCGGCAATGAGCAGTTCTTC. It is translated as CASSLGRGGNEQFF.

The chain combines TRBV5-1 with TRBJ2-3; the D gene is possibly TRBD1 (6 bases). The V end lost 0 bases, the J end lost 5 bases, and 13 bases lay between the germline ends. Germline CDR1 SGHRS, CDR2 YFSETQ. This CDR3 spans 15 amino acids. The CDR3: CASSLVGRGRDTQYF. Written as DNA, the CDR3 is TGCGCCAGCAGCTTGGTTGGCAGGGGAAGAGATACGCAGTATTTT.

This clone was observed a single time. The rearrangement links TRBV12-5 to TRBJ2-1, with D possibly being TRBD1 (5 bases). There are 16 residues in the CDR3. Per germline, CDR1 LGHNT and CDR2 FRNRAP. Trimming pared 7 bases from V and 8 bases from J, leaving 24 bases between. DNA for the CDR3: TGTGCTAGTGCCCCGTCCTGGGGTCCCGACAGCGATGAGCAGTTCTTC. It specifies CASAPSWGPDSDEQFF.

The rearrangement uses TRBV29-1 and TRBJ1-4, with TRBD1 identical over 10 bases. Trimming at V came to 7 bases and at J to 2 bases, leaving 7 bases not matched to a gene. CDR3 length: 15 residues. Germline V gene sequence: CDR1 SQVTM, CDR2 ANQGSEA. The CDR3 region is CSAADRGPTNEKLFF. For the CDR3, the DNA is TGCAGCGCAGCCGACAGGGGGCCTACTAATGAAAAACTGTTTTTT.

This clone was detected once. The CDR3 reads CASSLVGLAGYNEQFF. The CDR3 DNA reads TGTGCCAGCAGCTTAGTAGGACTAGCGGGGTACAATGAGCAGTTCTTC. V gene TRBV13 combines with J gene TRBJ2-1, with 12 bases lining up with TRBD2. CDR3 length equals 16 residues. Trimming removed 1 base from V and 4 bases from J; junction bases left unmatched: 2. Germline CDR1 reads PRHDT; CDR2 reads FYEKMQ (reference sequence).

V and J are TRBV7-3 and TRBJ2-1; perhaps TRBD2 as D (7 bases). The length of the CDR3 is 19 residues. In germline, CDR1 is SGHTA, CDR2 FQGTGA. The V end lost 5 bases, the J end lost 4 bases, and 27 bases lay between the germline ends. This CDR3 is CASSLKGGSSGFLYNEQFF. CDR3 in DNA: TGTGCCAGCAGCCTTAAAGGGGGGTCTAGCGGATTCCTATACAATGAGCAGTTCTTC.

The V call is TRBV21-1, the J call TRBJ1-2. TRBV21-1 is a pseudogene. This CDR3 region has 15 residues. As DNA, the CDR3 is TGTGCCAGCAGCCGCCACCGGGTTGCTAACTATGGCTACACCTTC. This encodes CASSRHRVANYGYTF.

This chain joins TRBV25-1 and TRBJ1-4; 7 nucleotides match TRBD1. Trimming cost V 7 bases and J 8 bases; bases outside gene matches: 7. The CDR3 runs to 13 residues. In germline, CDR1 is MGHDK, CDR2 SYGVNS. This CDR3 is CASMDRRGEKLFF. DNA for the CDR3: TGTGCCAGCATGGACAGGAGGGGAGAAAAACTGTTTTTT.

V usage is TRBV5-1 and J usage is TRBJ1-3; TRBD1 matches 7 bases. CDR1 is SGHRS, CDR2 YFSETQ, per germline. V lost 0 bases to trimming and J lost 4 bases; unmatched junction nucleotides: 4. This CDR3 is 15 amino acids long. The CDR3 nucleotides are TGCGCCAGCAGCTTGGGCGGACAGGACGGAAACACCATATATTTT. Amino acids: CASSLGGQDGNTIYF.

This clone was picked up a small number of times. The chain's CDR3 is CSANYQETQYF. CDR3 sequence (DNA): TGCAGTGCAAACTATCAAGAGACCCAGTACTTC. The V gene is TRBV20-1, the J gene TRBJ2-5; D is uncertain. Germline CDR1 DFQATT, CDR2 SNEGSKA (reference sequence). This CDR3 has 11 amino acids. Trimming stripped 6 bases from V and 2 bases from J, with 7 bases between.

The chain has TRBV12-3 or TRBV12-4 and TRBJ2-7, with unresolved D. Trimming removed 5 bases at V and 4 bases at J, with 6 bases between. The CDR3 runs to 11 residues. CDR3 residues: CASSNGYEQYF. The CDR3 nucleotides are TGTGCCAGCAGTAACGGTTACGAGCAGTACTTC.

The V gene is TRBV5-8, the J gene TRBJ2-3, with D perhaps TRBD2 (6 bases). The CDR3 loop spans 16 amino acids. Germline values: CDR1 SGHTS, CDR2 YDEGEE. V dropped 6 bases and J dropped 6 bases, with 23 bases sitting between them. CDR3 protein: CASMRREVGGLDTQYF. DNA for the CDR3: TGTGCCAGCATGCGAAGGGAGGTAGGAGGTTTGGATACGCAGTATTTT.